Sequencing of this T cell receptor delta chain was carried out in a study of Vδ1+ human thymocytes. Study conclusions and caveats: Donors shared many TRG clonotypes but few TRD clonotypes. Bulk repertoire data may be misinterpreted because of unexpected Vdelta2 sequences. Despite high sort purity, roughly 20% of thymic T cell receptor delta sequences were Vdelta2. Thymic TRG and TRD repertoires appeared highly polyclonal, with Gaussian CDR3 length distributions.

Sequences come from RNA converted to cDNA by reverse transcription. CDR3 amplicons came from multiplex PCR with pooled V-gene forward and constant-region reverse primers. With CATT, TCRdb re-called clones from the multiplex PCR reads. The table has over 65,000 delta-chain clones, about 35% seen once; the top ten hold roughly 0.25%. Thymocytes were sorted as CD3+ TCRVdelta1+ TCRVdelta2- after alphabeta T cell depletion. Notes on this clone: Its target is not known.

V lost 5 bases, J lost 1 base, and 15 bases stayed unmatched. Germline V gene data show CDR1 as TSWWSYY and CDR2 as QGS. The CDR3 sequence is 18 residues long. The sequencing input was Vdelta1+ gamma-delta thymocytes from the thymus. Subset indicated: FACS-sorted CD3+ TCRalphabeta- TCRVdelta1+ TCRVdelta2- thymocytes. The chain combines TRDV1 with TRDJ1, with TRDD3 matching 8 bases. This TCR came from a boy in the first two years of life who had congenital heart surgery. The CDR3 region is CALGSTGYRTGGTDKLIF. CDR3 DNA: TGTGCTCTTGGGTCAACAGGGTACCGAACTGGGGGCACCGATAAACTCATCTTT.